Following are 20 T cell receptor beta chains from one sample sequenced in a study of T cell responses to AZD1222 COVID-19 vaccine. The table came from immunoSEQ multiplex PCR; TCRdb's copy has only in-frame clones and leaves some out. The data show roughly 160,000 clones, roughly 92% seen once. The sequenced sample was peripheral blood, obtained on day 0 of AZD1222 vaccination. The receptors originated from an adult in good health.

The V gene is TRBV28, the J gene TRBJ2-7; 7 bases line up with TRBD1. Germline CDR1 and CDR2: MDHEN and SYDVKM. The CDR3 spans 13 residues. The ends lost 6 bases at V and 6 bases at J; junction bases unmatched: 8. CDR3 in amino acids: CASRLKGAAEQYF. CDR3 in DNA: TGTGCCAGCAGACTTAAGGGGGCCGCCGAGCAGTACTTC.

For the CDR3, the DNA is TGCGCCAGCAGCCAAGACGCGGCCCAGGGGTATCAGTTGGAAGAGACCCAGTACTTC. This codes for CASSQDAAQGYQLEETQYF. The chain links TRBV4-1 to TRBJ2-5; tentatively, D is TRBD1 (6 bases). Trimming took 0 bases from V and 3 from J, leaving 23 bases between them. Germline loops: CDR1 MGHRA, CDR2 YSYEKL. This CDR3 is 19 amino acids long.

V gene TRBV7-9 combines with J gene TRBJ1-3; perhaps TRBD1 as D (6 bases). Germline lookup yields CDR1 SEHNR and CDR2 FQNEAQ (reference sequence). This CDR3 is 14 amino acids long. Trimming stripped 6 bases from V and 4 bases from J, with 13 bases between. This chain's CDR3 is CASSNRVDGNTIYF. CDR3 DNA: TGTGCCAGCAGTAACAGGGTAGACGGAAACACCATATATTTT.

The chain combines TRBV4-1 with TRBJ2-4; 9 bases map to TRBD1. CDR1 MGHRA and CDR2 YSYEKL come from the germline V gene. The J segment lost 3 bases and the V segment lost 3 bases, leaving 6 bases of the junction unmatched. The CDR3 is 16 residues long. CDR3 coding DNA: TGCGCCAGCAGCCAGCCGGGACAGGGAATCAAAAACATTCAGTACTTC. Its protein product is CASSQPGQGIKNIQYF.

The rearrangement uses TRBV25-1 and TRBJ1-2; 10 bases fit TRBD1. The length of the CDR3 is 14 residues. With 6 bases clipped from V and 8 bases from J, the junction kept 9 bases outside the gene matches. Germline values: CDR1 MGHDK, CDR2 SYGVNS. CDR3 amino acids: CASSEGQGRGGYTF. The CDR3 DNA reads TGTGCCAGCAGCGAGGGACAGGGGAGAGGGGGCTACACCTTC.

This clone was seen only once. The chain carries TRBV18 and TRBJ1-5; D call uncertain. Germline V gene lookup returns CDR1 KGHSH and CDR2 LQKENI. Deletions cut 2 bases from V and 4 bases from J, with 9 bases between. The CDR3 length is 14 residues. The CDR3: CASSPSSQNQPQHF. The CDR3 coding sequence is TGTGCCAGCTCACCAAGCAGCCAAAATCAGCCCCAGCATTTT.

The V and J genes are TRBV2 and TRBJ1-2, with 7 bases matching TRBD1. Germline CDR1 reads SNHLY; CDR2 reads FYNNEI. The CDR3 is 11 residues long. The junction had 1 base not matched to a gene; V was cut back by 5 bases and J by 7 bases. CDR3 nucleotide sequence: TGTGCCAGCAGTAGACAGGGTGGCTACACCTTC. It yields the protein CASSRQGGYTF.

CDR3 bases: TGTGCCAGTAGTATATCCCTAGGGGCAGATACGCAGTATTTT. Residues: CASSISLGADTQYF. The chain uses TRBV19 and TRBJ2-3; D is perhaps TRBD1 (5 bases). The V gene lost 2 bases and the J gene lost 4 bases, with 10 bases spanning the gap. CDR1 is LNHDA, CDR2 SQIVND, per germline (reference sequence). CDR3 length equals 14 residues.

The rearrangement joins TRBV7-9 to TRBJ2-7; 8 bases are a match to TRBD2. Germline trimming cut 1 base from V and 1 base from J; bases unmatched to any gene: 3. The CDR3 contains 15 residues. Germline values: CDR1 SEHNR, CDR2 FQNEAQ (reference sequence). CDR3 in amino acids: CASSLGLAGSYEQYF. The CDR3, as DNA: TGTGCCAGCAGCTTAGGGCTAGCGGGTTCCTACGAGCAGTACTTC.

The V and J genes are TRBV11-2 and TRBJ1-2, with D uncertain. V was cut by 0 bases and J by 4 bases, with 15 bases left in between. The CDR3 has 16 residues. Germline assignment: CDR1 SGHAT and CDR2 FQNNGV. CDR3 loop: CASSLEWDGPLYGYTF. CDR3 sequence (DNA): TGTGCCAGCAGCTTAGAGTGGGATGGGCCGCTCTATGGCTACACCTTC.

J is TRBJ2-7 and V is TRBV5-5; no firm D call. Per germline, CDR1 SGHKS and CDR2 YYEKEE (reference sequence). The CDR3 is 14 amino acids. V lost 0 bases and J lost 2, with 9 bases in between. In nucleotides, the CDR3 is TGTGCCAGCAGCTTGGCGGTGGGAACCTACGAGCAGTACTTC. Amino acids: CASSLAVGTYEQYF.

This rearrangement joins TRBV11-2 to TRBJ1-3; no reliable D call. With 3 bases removed from V and 4 bases from J, the gap between germline ends came to 7 bases. The germline gives CDR1 SGHAT, CDR2 FQNNGV. This CDR3 comprises 13 residues. The chain's CDR3 is CASSLTKGNTIYF. CDR3 DNA sequence: TGTGCCAGCAGCTTGACGAAAGGAAACACCATATATTTT.

CDR3 amino acids: CASSPSGGNQPQHF. The CDR3 DNA follows: TGTGCCAGCAGTCCGAGCGGGGGTAATCAGCCCCAGCATTTT. The V gene is TRBV27, the J gene TRBJ1-5; D might be TRBD1 (5 bases). This CDR3 comprises 14 residues. With 5 bases removed from V and 4 bases from J, the gap between germline ends came to 12 bases. Germline CDR1 MNHEY, CDR2 SMNVEV (reference sequence).

The chain links TRBV2 to TRBJ2-7; D is uncertain. This CDR3 region has 11 residues. In germline, CDR1 is SNHLY, CDR2 FYNNEI. V lost 3 bases, J lost 6 bases, and 6 bases lay in between. The CDR3 region is CASSDRPEQYF. The CDR3 DNA is TGTGCCAGCAGTGATCGTCCCGAGCAGTACTTC.

The V and J genes are TRBV7-9 and TRBJ1-1; D is unclear. V was trimmed by 5 bases and J by 0 bases, leaving 10 bases between them. The germline gives CDR1 SEHNR, CDR2 FQNEAQ (reference sequence). The CDR3 runs to 14 residues. The CDR3 is CASSVTEMNTEAFF. CDR3 in DNA: TGTGCCAGCAGCGTAACAGAGATGAACACTGAAGCTTTCTTT.

This chain connects TRBV18 to TRBJ1-3; the D is unclear. The CDR3 has 16 amino acids. V lost 0 bases, J lost 0 bases, and 9 bases lay in between. The germline V gene encodes CDR1 KGHSH and CDR2 LQKENI. CDR3 in DNA: TGTGCCAGCTCACCACCGTCCGGTAGCTCTGGAAACACCATATATTTT. Encoded protein: CASSPPSGSSGNTIYF.

CDR3 amino acids: CATSTDRGEGYTF. In nucleotides, the CDR3 is TGTGCCACCAGCACCGACAGGGGTGAGGGCTACACCTTC. This chain connects TRBV15 to TRBJ1-2, with TRBD1 matching over 8 bases. Per the germline V gene, CDR1 is LNHNV and CDR2 is YYDKDF (reference sequence). V was clipped by 4 bases and J by 8 bases; unmatched bases: 6. The CDR3 length is 13 residues.

This clone has only one observation. The V and J genes are TRBV19 and TRBJ2-2; 11 bases match TRBD1. The germline V gene encodes CDR1 LNHDA and CDR2 SQIVND (reference sequence). This CDR3 region has 17 residues. With 5 bases clipped from V and 6 bases from J, the junction kept 11 bases outside the gene matches. CDR3 nucleotides: TGTGCCAGTAGTTTCAACTCGGGACAGGGGGGGCCCGGGGAGCTGTTTTTT. Translating it yields CASSFNSGQGGPGELFF.

The CDR3 nucleotides are TGTGCCAGTAAAACAGGCAAAAGCAATCAGCCCCAGCATTTT. Its protein product is CASKTGKSNQPQHF. The chain carries TRBV19 and TRBJ1-5; possible D gene TRBD1, 5 bases. Deletions cut 7 bases from V and 1 base from J, with 11 bases between. The CDR3 totals 14 residues. Germline V lookup: CDR1 LNHDA, CDR2 SQIVND (reference sequence). Combining the CDR3 with reference TRBV19 and TRBJ1-5 gives the whole variable domain DGGITQSPKYLFRKEGQNVTLSCEQNLNHDAMYWYRQDPGQGLRLIYYSQIVNDFQKGDIAEGYSVSREKKESFPLTVTSAQKNPTAFYLCASKTGKSNQPQHFGDGTRLSIL.

V usage is TRBV29-1 and J usage is TRBJ1-2; D is uncertain. Trimming left V 6 bases short and J 4 bases short, with 9 bases between. The CDR3 sequence is 11 residues long. Germline values: CDR1 SQVTM, CDR2 ANQGSEA. CDR3 coding DNA: TGCAGCGTCTTTTACATCTATGGCTACACCTTC. Translated: CSVFYIYGYTF.